The 27 T cell receptor beta chains presented below share a single source sample, sequenced in a study of shared clonotypes between healthy human individuals. Assay: immunoSEQ multiplex PCR; the TCRdb copy retains only in-frame clones and omits some. Among 650,000 to 800,000 clones listed, 55% to 75% were seen once. Specimen: memory CD4+ T cells sorted from blood. Stated subset: CD45RA-negative fraction. The receptors derive from a woman aged 25 to 39 in good health.

The V gene is TRBV19, the J gene TRBJ2-2; D is uncertain. The germline V and J ends were trimmed by 2 bases and 6 bases, with 7 bases remaining between them. CDR3 length equals 13 residues. Germline lookup yields CDR1 LNHDA and CDR2 SQIVND (reference sequence). CDR3 nucleotide sequence: TGTGCCAGTAGTATATCAGTCTCCGGGGAGCTGTTTTTT. Protein sequence: CASSISVSGELFF.

For this clone: The junction differs from germline at one of its ends, possibly a read error. Other DNA sequences within the sample encode an identical CDR3. V usage is TRBV18 and J usage is TRBJ1-5; D unresolved. Germline V gene sequence: CDR1 KGHSH, CDR2 LQKENI. The CDR3 has 13 amino acids. Here the CDR3 reads CASSPHSDQPQHF. The CDR3 nucleotides read TGCGCCAGCTCACCTCACAGCGACCAGCCCCAGCATTTT.

The V call is TRBV19, the J call TRBJ1-5; no clear D. Trimming removed 3 bases from V and 6 bases from J, with 21 bases in between. Germline-derived CDR1 and CDR2 are LNHDA and SQIVND (reference sequence). CDR3 length: 17 amino acids. The CDR3 protein is CASSIGGPSVVGQPQHF. The DNA of the CDR3 is TGTGCCAGTAGTATCGGAGGACCCTCGGTAGTCGGTCAGCCCCAGCATTTT.

The chain uses TRBV6-1 and TRBJ2-5; D unclear. CDR1 is MNHNS, CDR2 SASEGT, per germline. V shed 7 bases and J shed 5 bases, with 17 bases lying between them. The CDR3 length is 14 residues. The CDR3 DNA follows: TGTGCCAGCAAGGTTCGACCGGGTGGTGAGACCCAGTACTTC. Translated: CASKVRPGGETQYF.

Comment on this clone: Germline and junction disagree at one end, which may indicate a read error. The rearrangement uses TRBV4-1 and TRBJ2-1; 11 nucleotides match TRBD2. The germline V gene encodes CDR1 MGHRA and CDR2 YSYEKL. This CDR3 region has 12 residues. CDR3 bases: TGCGCCAGCAGCCCACTAGCGGGAGAGCGGTTCTTC. It translates to CASSPLAGERFF.

V is TRBV11-2 and J is TRBJ2-7; 8 nucleotides match TRBD2. The CDR3 totals 16 residues. The V gene end was trimmed by 0 bases and the J gene end by 2 bases; junction bases not matched to a gene: 6. Looked up from germline, CDR1 is SGHAT and CDR2 is FQNNGV. The CDR3 here is CASSLDGTSGAYEQYF. As DNA, the CDR3 is TGTGCCAGCAGCTTAGATGGCACTAGCGGAGCCTACGAGCAGTACTTC.

This sequence joins TRBV2 and TRBJ1-4, with a weak D call TRBD1 (6 bases). Germline V lookup: CDR1 SNHLY, CDR2 FYNNEI. V shed 8 bases and J shed 4 bases, with 14 bases lying between them. CDR3 length: 14 amino acids. The CDR3 region is CASAAGRGNEKLFF. The CDR3 nucleotides read TGTGCCAGCGCCGCGGGCAGGGGTAATGAAAAACTGTTTTTT.

V is TRBV5-1 and J is TRBJ2-7; a possible D gene is TRBD2 (6 bases). V gave up 2 bases and J gave up 7 bases, with 19 bases separating them. The CDR3 is made up of 15 amino acids. Germline V gene data show CDR1 as SGHRS and CDR2 as YFSETQ. The DNA of the CDR3 is TGCGCCAGCAGCTTTCGGGACTTCAGATCGGGTGAGCAGTACTTC. This codes for CASSFRDFRSGEQYF.

This rearrangement joins TRBV28 to TRBJ1-5; D remains unclear. V shed 7 bases and J shed 3 bases, with 16 bases lying between them. Germline lookup yields CDR1 MDHEN and CDR2 SYDVKM. The CDR3 runs to 15 residues. This CDR3 reads CASTNRGNNNQPQHF. CDR3 bases: TGTGCCAGCACCAACCGAGGCAACAACAATCAGCCCCAGCATTTT.

This clone was seen more than once but under ten times. V gene TRBV6-6 combines with J gene TRBJ1-4; 7 bases are a match to TRBD1. Trimming removed 6 bases from V and 5 bases from J; junction bases left unmatched: 9. The germline CDR1 and CDR2 sequences are MNHNY and SVGAGI (reference sequence). The CDR3 has 15 amino acids. The CDR3 DNA reads TGTGCCAGCAGGGCTAAGACAGGGAGGAATGAAAAACTGTTTTTT. Its translation: CASRAKTGRNEKLFF.

This sequence joins TRBV9 and TRBJ2-3; D gene uncertain. Trimming stripped 3 bases from V and 0 bases from J, with 11 bases between. CDR1 is SGDLS, CDR2 YYNGEE, per germline. This CDR3 spans 15 amino acids. The chain's CDR3 is CASSAGPTSTDTQYF. In nucleotides, the CDR3 is TGTGCCAGCAGCGCCGGACCGACTAGCACAGATACGCAGTATTTT. The full variable domain, completed using reference TRBV9 and TRBJ2-3, is DSGVTQTPKHLITATGQRVTLRCSPRSGDLSVYWYQQSLDQGLQFLIQYYNGEERAKGNILERFSAQQFPDLHSELNLSSLELGDSALYFCASSAGPTSTDTQYFGPGTRLTVL.

V gene TRBV13 combines with J gene TRBJ2-7; TRBD1 matches 7 bases. The CDR3 runs to 14 residues. Germline assignment: CDR1 PRHDT and CDR2 FYEKMQ (reference sequence). The V segment lost 6 bases and the J segment 1 base; nucleotides outside the gene matches: 6. The CDR3 region has the DNA TGTGCCAGCAGGAAACAGGGGAAATCCTACGAGCAGTACTTC. Protein sequence: CASRKQGKSYEQYF.

This sequence joins TRBV7-9 and TRBJ2-1; 9 nucleotides align to TRBD1. The CDR3 spans 15 residues. V shed 5 bases and J 2 bases; nucleotides not matched to a gene: 4. Looked up from germline, CDR1 is SEHNR and CDR2 is FQNEAQ (reference sequence). CDR3 sequence reads: CASSRTGAAYNEQFF. Written as DNA, the CDR3 is TGTGCCAGCAGCCGGACAGGGGCGGCCTACAATGAGCAGTTCTTC.

DNA for the CDR3: TGTGCCAGCCGAAGGGGGTCCTTTGAGCAGTTCTTC. It is translated as CASRRGSFEQFF. This chain joins TRBV7-2 and TRBJ2-1; possibly TRBD1 for D (6 bases). Between the trimmed V and J ends, which lost 8 bases and 9 bases, there was a span of 14 bases. Germline lookup yields CDR1 SGHTA and CDR2 FQGNSA. The CDR3 consists of 12 residues.

The V gene is TRBV19, the J gene TRBJ2-4, with TRBD1 as a possible D gene (5 bases). The CDR3 spans 15 residues. V lost 6 bases, J lost 1 base, and 13 bases lay in between. The germline V gene has CDR1 LNHDA and CDR2 SQIVND (reference sequence). CDR3: CASRQTSGAKNIQYF. The CDR3 DNA is TGTGCCAGTAGGCAGACTTCAGGGGCCAAAAACATTCAGTACTTC.

The CDR3 loop is CASSYKYTSNTGELFF. In DNA, the CDR3 is TGTGCCAGCAGTTACAAGTACACTTCGAACACCGGGGAGCTGTTTTTT. The rearrangement uses TRBV6-5 and TRBJ2-2; D is uncertain. This CDR3 is built from 16 residues. Trimming left V 2 bases short and J 0 bases short, with 10 bases between. Per the germline V gene, CDR1 is MNHEY and CDR2 is SVGAGI.

The DNA of the CDR3 is TGTGCCAGCAGGGACGGGCGACAGAGTGATAGCAATCAGCCCCAGCATTTT. It yields the protein CASRDGRQSDSNQPQHF. This chain uses TRBV28 with TRBJ1-5; D is possibly TRBD1 (5 bases). The V and J ends lost 6 bases and 0 bases respectively, with 18 bases between them. CDR1 and CDR2 (germline): MDHEN, SYDVKM. The CDR3 length is 17 residues.

In this sample, this clone turned up a few times. This chain uses TRBV28 with TRBJ1-3; 10 bases are shared with TRBD1. J was trimmed by 3 bases and V by 5 bases; bases with no gene match: 7. The CDR3 is 16 amino acids. Germline CDR1 and CDR2: MDHEN and SYDVKM. This chain's CDR3 is CASSIGTGVGGNTIYF. The CDR3 DNA follows: TGTGCCAGCAGTATAGGGACAGGGGTCGGTGGAAACACCATATATTTT.

The rearrangement links TRBV7-6 to TRBJ2-2; TRBD1 aligns across 10 bases. V lost 5 bases and J lost 6; bases outside the gene matches: 9. This CDR3 comprises 16 residues. CDR1 is SGHVS and CDR2 is FNYEAQ in the germline V gene. CDR3 amino acids: CASSRTGQGSSGELFF. CDR3 in DNA: TGTGCCAGCAGCCGCACGGGACAGGGGTCCTCCGGGGAGCTGTTTTTT.

This chain links TRBV25-1 with TRBJ1-2; D call uncertain. This CDR3 has 14 residues. Deletions cut 2 bases from V and 7 bases from J, with 14 bases between. Germline V gene sequence: CDR1 MGHDK, CDR2 SYGVNS. This CDR3 is CASSEDSRAGGYTF. CDR3 nucleotides: TGTGCCAGCAGTGAAGACTCCCGGGCCGGTGGCTACACCTTC.

The V call is TRBV5-1, the J call TRBJ2-3; no reliable D call. The CDR3 loop spans 15 amino acids. V lost 5 bases and J lost 0, with 13 bases in between. Germline V gives CDR1 SGHRS, CDR2 YFSETQ. The CDR3 loop is CASRSAVTSTDTQYF. CDR3 sequence (DNA): TGCGCCAGCAGGTCAGCAGTTACTAGCACAGATACGCAGTATTTT.

The chain combines TRBV28 with TRBJ1-2; 8 bases match TRBD1. There are 15 residues in the CDR3. With 3 bases clipped from V and 6 bases from J, the junction kept 9 bases outside the gene matches. CDR1 and CDR2 (germline): MDHEN, SYDVKM. The CDR3 sequence: CASSFGQGAHDGYTF. DNA of the CDR3: TGTGCCAGCAGTTTCGGTCAGGGGGCGCATGATGGCTACACCTTC.

The chain employs TRBV7-2 and TRBJ2-7; 9 nucleotides line up with TRBD1. J lost 3 bases, V lost 1 base, and 4 bases had no gene match. CDR3 length: 15 residues. CDR1 and CDR2 (germline): SGHTA, FQGNSA. The CDR3 DNA follows: TGTGCCAGCAGCTTAGGGGGGACAGGGATCTACGAGCAGTACTTC. It yields the protein CASSLGGTGIYEQYF.

This clone showed up just once. The genes are TRBV7-9 and TRBJ1-1, with a tentative D call TRBD1 (5 bases). Germline loops: CDR1 SEHNR, CDR2 FQNEAQ (reference sequence). This CDR3 has 15 residues. Trimming pared 6 bases from V and 3 bases from J, leaving 17 bases between. CDR3 DNA: TGTGCCAGCAGACGCGCGTGGGGGTCGGACACTGAAGCTTTCTTT. Residues: CASRRAWGSDTEAFF.

The chain uses TRBV4-1 and TRBJ2-4; D not certain. In germline, CDR1 is MGHRA, CDR2 YSYEKL. This CDR3 region has 16 residues. Trimming pared 0 bases from V and 6 bases from J, leaving 15 bases between. CDR3 loop: CASSQDMATSRNIQYF. In DNA, the CDR3 is TGCGCCAGCAGCCAAGATATGGCTACCTCAAGAAACATTCAGTACTTC.

The V call is TRBV7-6, the J call TRBJ2-5; weak D call: TRBD2 (5 bases). Looked up from germline, CDR1 is SGHVS and CDR2 is FNYEAQ. The CDR3 extends over 13 amino acids. Trimming shortened V by 5 bases and J by 2 bases, and 9 bases separated the two germline ends. Here the CDR3 reads CASSIERQETQYF. The CDR3 DNA reads as TGTGCCAGCAGCATCGAGCGGCAAGAGACCCAGTACTTC.

This sequence joins TRBV11-3 and TRBJ2-3, with a possible D match to TRBD2 (6 bases). CDR1 and CDR2 from the germline V gene are SGHNT and YENEEA. This CDR3 has 14 amino acids. Deletions cut 5 bases from V and 6 bases from J, with 15 bases between. In DNA form, the CDR3 reads TGTGCCAGCAGCCCTGGGCGGGGAAGCGATACGCAGTATTTT. Amino acid sequence: CASSPGRGSDTQYF.